This paragraph reports one T cell receptor beta chain. This clone occurred once. Its target antigen remains unknown. The record has no base qualities; no much larger clone is one base away. From the germline V gene, CDR1 is SGHDN and CDR2 is FVKESK. Clipping removes 4 bases from V and 2 bases from J, with 4 as the unmatched junction base count. Inclusive of the bounding cysteine and phenylalanine, the CDR3 is 14 residues long. Only the CDR3 region is kept as DNA, spanning 42 bases read in frame from base 1. TCRbeta CDR3 regions were amplified from genomic DNA by means of the immunoSEQ Assay, a bias-controlled multiplex PCR. The paper's data handling went like this. Nucleated cell counts per sample were estimated from amplification of reference gene primers within the assay. To quantify the absolute abundance of each unique TCRbeta CDR3 rearrangement, sequence reads were collapsed and filtered. For each sample, productive Simpson clonality was calculated as the square root of Simpson's diversity index across productive rearrangements. The clones in this table, taken by TCRdb from immuneACCESS, are in-frame only. Not every clone is retained; where verified, under half of the shortfall comes from an unresolved V gene, and the cause of the rest is unknown. V, J and clone size derive from that table, while D and trimming were established from the DNA sequence. The sample table holds some 310,000 clones, of which roughly nine tenths were seen once. Less than 3% of the sample is held by the ten biggest clonotypes.

At one collaborating source in Seattle, patients were enrolled during active infection and were followed longitudinally through the course of disease. Collaborating institutions collected whole blood in K2EDTA tubes following their own protocols. Collaborator samples were shipped for TCRbeta analysis as frozen whole blood, isolated PBMCs, or DNA extracted from either sample type. These data are taken from a study of blood T cell repertoires in COVID-19 (dated by TCRdb to 2018 to 2021). About the full investigation: Samples covering the acute and convalescent phases of COVID-19 were provided by collaborators in the United States, Italy and Spain. Where available, HLA class I and class II types were taken from metadata supplied by the sample provider and were not determined by assay-based typing. Nearly every sample came with metadata listing a de-identified subject ID, COVID-19 status, age in years and sex. Deeply sampled blood TCRbeta repertoires from subjects exposed to, actively infected with, or recovered from COVID-19 were included in the dataset. The material from the prospective study consisted of cDNA or gDNA derived from T cells, B-cell-depleted T cells, or PBMCs. The samples were drawn from the first 160 participants of the ongoing ImmuneRACE study and from 950 to 1,500 subjects provided by 6 global collaborators. A freely available public database, intended as a resource for researchers studying the immune response to SARS-CoV-2, is where the repertoires were released. The full study reports these points: Clinical and demographic metadata were provided uncurated, with the amount varying by source and participant.

This TCR came from a woman in her thirties with COVID-19, enrolled during active disease. The chain is made from TRBV14 and TRBJ1-1; 7 central bases correspond to TRBD1. Material for sequencing was peripheral blood. CDR3 sequence: CASSPRGLNTEAFF. Here is the DNA: TGTGCCAGCAGCCCTAGGGGGCTTAACACTGAAGCTTTCTTT.